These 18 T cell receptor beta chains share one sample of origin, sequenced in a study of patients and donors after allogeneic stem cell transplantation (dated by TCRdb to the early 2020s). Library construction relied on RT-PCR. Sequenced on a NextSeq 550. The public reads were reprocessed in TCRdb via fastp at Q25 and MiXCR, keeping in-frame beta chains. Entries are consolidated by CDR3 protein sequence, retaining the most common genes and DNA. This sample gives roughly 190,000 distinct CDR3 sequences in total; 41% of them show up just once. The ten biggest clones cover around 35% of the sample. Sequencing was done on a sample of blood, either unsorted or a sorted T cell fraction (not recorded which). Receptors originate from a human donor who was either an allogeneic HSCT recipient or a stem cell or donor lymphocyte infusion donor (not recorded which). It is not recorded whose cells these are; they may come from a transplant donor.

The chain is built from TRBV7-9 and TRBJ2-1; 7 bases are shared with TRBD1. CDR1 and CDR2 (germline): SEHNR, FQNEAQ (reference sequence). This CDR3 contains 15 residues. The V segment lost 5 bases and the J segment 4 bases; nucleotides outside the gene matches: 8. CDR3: CASSRLGTEYNEQFF. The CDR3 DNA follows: TGTGCCAGCAGCCGCCTGGGGACAGAGTACAATGAGCAGTTCTTC.

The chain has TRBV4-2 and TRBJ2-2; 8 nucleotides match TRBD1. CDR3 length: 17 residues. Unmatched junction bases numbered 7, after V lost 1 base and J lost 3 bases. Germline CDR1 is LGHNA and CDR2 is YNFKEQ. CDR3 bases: TGTGCCAGCAGCCAAGGGGGTCGGACAGGGTACACCGGGGAGCTGTTTTTT. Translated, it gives CASSQGGRTGYTGELFF.

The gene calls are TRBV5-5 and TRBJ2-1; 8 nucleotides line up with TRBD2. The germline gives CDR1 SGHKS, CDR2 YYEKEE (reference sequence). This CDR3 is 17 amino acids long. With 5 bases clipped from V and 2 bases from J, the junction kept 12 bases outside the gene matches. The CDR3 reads CASSPLAGPLTYNEQFF. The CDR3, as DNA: TGTGCCAGCAGTCCTCTAGCGGGCCCCCTTACCTACAATGAGCAGTTCTTC.

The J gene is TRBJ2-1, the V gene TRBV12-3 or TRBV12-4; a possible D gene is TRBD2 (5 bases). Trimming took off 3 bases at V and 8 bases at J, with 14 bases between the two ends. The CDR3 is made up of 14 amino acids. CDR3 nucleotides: TGTGCCAGCAGTTTGGTGGGAGATGGCGATGAGCAGTTCTTC. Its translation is CASSLVGDGDEQFF.

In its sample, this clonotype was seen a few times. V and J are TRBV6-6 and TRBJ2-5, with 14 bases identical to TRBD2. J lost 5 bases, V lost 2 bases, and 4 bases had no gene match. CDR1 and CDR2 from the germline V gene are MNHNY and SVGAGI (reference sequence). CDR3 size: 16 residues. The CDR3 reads CASSYGTSGSGETQYF. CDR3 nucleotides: TGTGCCAGCAGTTACGGGACTAGCGGGAGCGGGGAGACCCAGTACTTC.

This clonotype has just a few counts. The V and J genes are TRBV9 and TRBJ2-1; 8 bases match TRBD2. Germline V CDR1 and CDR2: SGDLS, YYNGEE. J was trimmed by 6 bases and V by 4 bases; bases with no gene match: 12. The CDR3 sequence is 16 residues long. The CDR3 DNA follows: TGTGCCAGCAGCATACCCCGGACGGGAGGGAGCAATGAGCAGTTCTTC. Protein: CASSIPRTGGSNEQFF.

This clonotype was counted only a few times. The CDR3 nucleotides are TGTGCCAGCAGAAGGACGGGGCAGGCTTTCTTT. This gives the protein CASRRTGQAFF. The chain is built from TRBV11-1 and TRBJ1-1; D is perhaps TRBD1 (5 bases). V lost 6 bases to trimming and J lost 11 bases, with 13 bases between them. This CDR3 has 11 amino acids. Germline lookup yields CDR1 SGHAT and CDR2 FQDESV (reference sequence).

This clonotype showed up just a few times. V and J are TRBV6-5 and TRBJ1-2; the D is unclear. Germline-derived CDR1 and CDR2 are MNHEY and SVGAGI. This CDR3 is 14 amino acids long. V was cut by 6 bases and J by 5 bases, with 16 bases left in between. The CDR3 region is CASSLTTDLYGYTF. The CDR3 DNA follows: TGTGCCAGCAGCTTAACGACGGACCTTTATGGCTACACCTTC.

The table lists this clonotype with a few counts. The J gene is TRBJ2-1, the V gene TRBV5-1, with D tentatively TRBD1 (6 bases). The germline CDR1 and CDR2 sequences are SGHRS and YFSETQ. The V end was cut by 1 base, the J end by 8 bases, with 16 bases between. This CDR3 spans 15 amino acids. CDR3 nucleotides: TGCGCCAGCAGCTTGAGTAGCAGGGGATACGATGAGCAGTTCTTC. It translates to CASSLSSRGYDEQFF.

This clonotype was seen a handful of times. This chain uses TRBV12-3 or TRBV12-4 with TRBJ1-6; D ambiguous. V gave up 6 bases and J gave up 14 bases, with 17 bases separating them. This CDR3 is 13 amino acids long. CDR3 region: CASSGGPALALHF. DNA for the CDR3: TGTGCCAGCAGCGGCGGCCCCGCTTTAGCCCTCCACTTT.

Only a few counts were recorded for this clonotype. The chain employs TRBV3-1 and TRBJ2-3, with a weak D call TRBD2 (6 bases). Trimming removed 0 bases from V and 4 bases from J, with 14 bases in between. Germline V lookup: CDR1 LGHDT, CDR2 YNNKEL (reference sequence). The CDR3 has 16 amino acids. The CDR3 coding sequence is TGTGCCAGCAGCCAAGATCTTGATCGGGAGCCAGATACGCAGTATTTT. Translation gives CASSQDLDREPDTQYF.

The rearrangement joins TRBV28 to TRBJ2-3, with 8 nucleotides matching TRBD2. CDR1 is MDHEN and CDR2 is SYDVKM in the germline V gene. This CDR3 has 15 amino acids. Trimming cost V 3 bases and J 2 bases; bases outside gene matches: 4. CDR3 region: CASSLGGRTTDTQYF. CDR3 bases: TGTGCCAGCAGTTTGGGCGGGAGGACCACAGATACGCAGTATTTT.

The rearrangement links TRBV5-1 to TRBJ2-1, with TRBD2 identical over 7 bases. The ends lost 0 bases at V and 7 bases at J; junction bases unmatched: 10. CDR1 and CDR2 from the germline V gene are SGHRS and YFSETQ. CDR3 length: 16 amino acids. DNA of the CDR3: TGCGCCAGCAGCTTGGCGGGGAGGGCCCTCGGGAATGAGCAGTTCTTC. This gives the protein CASSLAGRALGNEQFF.

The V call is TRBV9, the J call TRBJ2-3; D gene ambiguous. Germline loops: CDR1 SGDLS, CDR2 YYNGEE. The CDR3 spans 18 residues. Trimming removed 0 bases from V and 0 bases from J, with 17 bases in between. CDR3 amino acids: CASSVDMGPATSTDTQYF. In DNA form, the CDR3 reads TGTGCCAGCAGCGTAGATATGGGTCCGGCCACTAGCACAGATACGCAGTATTTT. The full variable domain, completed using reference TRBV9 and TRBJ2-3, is DSGVTQTPKHLITATGQRVTLRCSPRSGDLSVYWYQQSLDQGLQFLIQYYNGEERAKGNILERFSAQQFPDLHSELNLSSLELGDSALYFCASSVDMGPATSTDTQYFGPGTRLTVL.

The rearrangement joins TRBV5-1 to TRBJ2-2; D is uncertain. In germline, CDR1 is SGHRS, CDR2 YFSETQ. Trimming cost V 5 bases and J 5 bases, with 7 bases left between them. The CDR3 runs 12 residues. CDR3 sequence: CASRMRTGELFF. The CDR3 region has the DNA TGCGCCAGCAGGATGAGGACCGGGGAGCTGTTTTTT.

CDR3 sequence: CASSLLGHNEAFF. CDR3 nucleotides: TGTGCCAGCAGTCTCCTGGGACATAATGAAGCTTTCTTT. V is TRBV25-1 and J is TRBJ1-1; D is perhaps TRBD1 (6 bases). Trimming pared 5 bases from V and 7 bases from J, leaving 14 bases between. Per germline, CDR1 MGHDK and CDR2 SYGVNS. CDR3 length: 13 residues. The full variable domain, rest sourced from reference TRBV25-1 and TRBJ1-1, is EADIYQTPRYLVIGTGKKITLECSQTMGHDKMYWYQQDPGMELHLIHYSYGVNSTEKGDLSSESTVSRIRTEHFPLTLESARPSHTSQYLCASSLLGHNEAFFGQGTRLTVV.

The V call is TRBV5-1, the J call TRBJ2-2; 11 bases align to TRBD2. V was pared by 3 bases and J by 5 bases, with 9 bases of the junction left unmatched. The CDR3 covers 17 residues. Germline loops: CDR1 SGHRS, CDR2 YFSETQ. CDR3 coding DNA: TGCGCCAGCAGCTGGGATACTAGCGGGAGTTTAACCGGGGAGCTGTTTTTT. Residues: CASSWDTSGSLTGELFF.

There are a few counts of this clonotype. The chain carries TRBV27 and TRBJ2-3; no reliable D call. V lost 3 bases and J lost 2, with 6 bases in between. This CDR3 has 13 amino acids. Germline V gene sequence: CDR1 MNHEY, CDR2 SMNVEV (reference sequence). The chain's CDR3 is CASSFRDTDTQYF. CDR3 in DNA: TGTGCCAGCAGTTTTAGGGACACAGATACGCAGTATTTT.